This T cell receptor beta chain was captured by sequencing in a study of blood T cell repertoires in COVID-19. Libraries were prepared by immunoSEQ multiplex PCR; TCRdb keeps only in-frame clonotypes and omits some of them. The sample contains approximately 88,000 clones, about 78% of which appear only once. Sequencing input: peripheral blood. The clonotype comes from a man aged 50 or older who had recovered from COVID-19.

The CDR3 DNA sequence: TGTGCCATCAGCCGGGACTCCACCTACGAGCAGTACTTC. It is translated as CAISRDSTYEQYF. This chain links TRBV10-3 with TRBJ2-7; D perhaps matches TRBD2 (6 bases). V was trimmed by 6 bases and J by 2 bases, leaving 11 bases between them. The CDR3 spans 13 residues. The V gene's germline CDR1 is ENHRY and CDR2 SYGVKD.